The 3 T cell receptor beta chains below come from one sample, sequenced in a study of cytomegalovirus exposure and HLA in healthy donors. Primers included in the PCR were 60 Vbeta and 13 Jbeta primers. TCRdb's table, derived via immunoSEQ multiplex PCR, lists solely in-frame clones and lacks some. The repertoire has some 200,000 clones, around 76% of them found once; the top ten carry around 0.63%. The specimen was PBMCs. The receptor set was obtained from a man aged 18 to 30 in good health and CMV-seronegative.

The genes are TRBV5-4 and TRBJ2-1; TRBD2 matches at 11 bases. After removal of 4 bases from V and 7 bases from J, the junction contained 7 bases not matched to a gene. This CDR3 spans 15 amino acids. CDR1 and CDR2 from the germline V gene are SGHNT and YYREEE (reference sequence). The CDR3 DNA reads as TGTGCCAGCAGCCCGACTAGCGGGATTGCAAATGAGCAGTTCTTC. It encodes CASSPTSGIANEQFF.

The chain combines TRBV21-1 with TRBJ1-5. TRBV21-1 is reported as a pseudogene. This CDR3 comprises 15 residues. CDR3 nucleotide sequence: TGTGCCAGCAGCAAAGGTACCGCCTACAATCAGCCCCAGCATTTT. Translation gives CASSKGTAYNQPQHF.

This clone turned up a few times. The chain links TRBV5-1 to TRBJ2-3; tentative D call: TRBD1 (5 bases). The germline V gene encodes CDR1 SGHRS and CDR2 YFSETQ. V gave up 0 bases and J gave up 4 bases, with 9 bases separating them. The CDR3 runs to 14 residues. CDR3 in amino acids: CASSLAPGSDTQYF. In nucleotides, the CDR3 is TGCGCCAGCAGCTTGGCACCAGGGTCAGATACGCAGTATTTT.